The clone carrying this T cell receptor (beta chain) has a handful of counts. What it binds is unknown. The sample is drawn from a study of T cell repertoires in cytomegalovirus infection. Study-wide background: Indications of both CMV infection and matching HLA type were provided by public TCR beta signatures. Study-level points and caveats: HLA-C-restricted, CMV-specific TCR beta clonotypes were dominant ex vivo. Cumulated frequencies of public TCR beta families served to identify carriers of CMV plus the relevant HLA.

Via MiXCR, TCRdb re-called the reads, giving one row per CDR3 protein. The top ten hold about 2.8% of the sample, which has around 740,000 distinct CDR3 sequences, 35% seen once. The CDR3 runs 16 residues. Losses at the gene ends were 3 bases for V and 8 bases for J; bases not matched to a gene: 11. Germline V gene sequence: CDR1 MGHRA, CDR2 YSYEKL. Sequencing was done on a sample of PBMCs. This clonotype was obtained from a human donor in good health (CMV status not recorded). Some clones in this sample may be carry-over from other donors' samples. J is TRBJ1-3 and V is TRBV4-1; 9 positions match TRBD1. The CDR3 DNA is TGCGCCAGCAGCCACCCCTCACGGGACAGGGCGGACACCATATATTTT. Its protein is CASSHPSRDRADTIYF.